The next 20 T cell receptor beta chains were all read from a single sample in a study of cytomegalovirus exposure and HLA in healthy donors (dated by TCRdb to 2017 to 2019). Library creation used the immunoSEQ multiplex PCR assay. A mixture of 60 forward primers for TCR Vbeta segments and 13 reverse primers for TCR Jbeta segments was used in the multiplex PCR. TCRdb holds this immuneACCESS table with in-frame rearrangements only. Some clones are missing; in checked studies, unresolved V genes explain under half, and the rest has no known cause. Within this sample are about 140,000 clones, with roughly 70% of them counted one time only. The top ten clonotypes cover around 7% of the sample. Material: PBMCs. Every receptor here comes from a young man in good health and CMV-seronegative.

The genes are TRBV7-6 and TRBJ1-1, with 9 bases identical to TRBD1. CDR3 length equals 13 residues. Germline values: CDR1 SGHVS, CDR2 FNYEAQ. Trimming removed 4 bases from V and 3 bases from J; junction bases left unmatched: 0. Here the CDR3 reads CASSWDRDTEAFF. The CDR3 DNA is TGTGCCAGCAGCTGGGACAGGGACACTGAAGCTTTCTTT.

Concerning this clone: The identical CDR3 is also encoded by other nucleotide sequences in the sample. The J gene is TRBJ2-7, the V gene TRBV6-5, with TRBD1 matching over 9 bases. CDR1 MNHEY and CDR2 SVGAGI come from the germline V gene. J lost 4 bases, V lost 6 bases, and 7 bases had no gene match. This CDR3 has 14 amino acids. This CDR3 is CASRRGQGLYEQYF. CDR3 nucleotide sequence: TGTGCCAGCAGGAGGGGACAGGGACTATACGAGCAGTACTTC.

The CDR3 bases are TGTGCTAGTGGTTTGGGCACAGGGGCGCCAGAAGAGACCCAGTACTTC. Residues: CASGLGTGAPEETQYF. The chain is built from TRBV12-5 and TRBJ2-5; 7 bases line up with TRBD1. V lost 1 base to trimming and J lost 3 bases; unmatched junction nucleotides: 8. CDR1 is LGHNT and CDR2 is FRNRAP in the germline V gene. The CDR3 has 16 amino acids.

On this clone itself: The sample has other DNA sequences that encode this CDR3 too. The rearrangement uses TRBV4-1 and TRBJ1-6; weak D call: TRBD1 (6 bases). Per germline, CDR1 MGHRA and CDR2 YSYEKL. V gave up 4 bases and J gave up 6 bases, with 10 bases separating them. This CDR3 has 14 residues. Here the CDR3 DNA reads TGCGCCAGCAGCCGAGGGACAACTAATTCACCCCTCCACTTT. Its protein is CASSRGTTNSPLHF.

This rearrangement joins TRBV27 to TRBJ2-7; 9 bases align to TRBD1. CDR3 length: 14 amino acids. Unmatched junction bases numbered 2, after V lost 4 bases and J lost 1 base. From germline, CDR1 is MNHEY and CDR2 SMNVEV (reference sequence). The CDR3 region has the DNA TGTGCCAGCAGTTCGACAGGGGGTTCCTACGAGCAGTACTTC. As protein: CASSSTGGSYEQYF.

A note on this clone: The junction departs from the called germline gene at one end, perhaps through a read error. The rearrangement joins TRBV20-1 to TRBJ2-1, with TRBD1 matching 11 bases. The CDR3 length is 10 residues. Germline CDR1 DFQATT, CDR2 SNEGSKA (reference sequence). This CDR3 is CSASGTGGIF. CDR3 nucleotides: TGCAGTGCTAGTGGGACAGGGGGTATCTTC.

This clone has only one observation. V and J are TRBV28 and TRBJ1-4; D is ambiguous. The CDR3 runs to 12 residues. V lost 11 bases, J lost 3 bases, and 10 bases lay in between. Germline values: CDR1 MDHEN, CDR2 SYDVKM. CDR3 region: CAAAGSNEKLFF. The DNA for the CDR3 is TGTGCCGCGGCGGGATCTAATGAAAAACTGTTTTTT.

CDR3 protein: CASSPRHDSPRDTF. The CDR3 nucleotides are TGTGCCAGCAGCCCCCGACATGACAGTCCTAGGGACACCTTC. The rearrangement uses TRBV9 and TRBJ1-2; tentatively, D is TRBD1 (5 bases). Germline-derived CDR1 and CDR2 are SGDLS and YYNGEE. This CDR3 is built from 14 residues. Trimming removed 4 bases from V and 12 bases from J, with 22 bases in between.

The gene calls are TRBV19 and TRBJ2-4; 9 nucleotides align to TRBD1. Trimming at V came to 6 bases and at J to 3 bases, leaving 3 bases not matched to a gene. Germline assignment: CDR1 LNHDA and CDR2 SQIVND (reference sequence). This CDR3 spans 14 amino acids. The CDR3 is CASSSGQGKNIQYF. The CDR3 region has the DNA TGTGCCAGTAGCTCGGGACAGGGCAAAAACATTCAGTACTTC.

The CDR3 nucleotides read TGTGCCAGCAGCCCCCAGGGAACCACTGAAGCTTTCTTT. This translates into CASSPQGTTEAFF. The chain links TRBV5-5 to TRBJ1-1; D might be TRBD1 (5 bases). This CDR3 has 13 residues. Trimming removed 4 bases from V and 4 bases from J, with 11 bases in between. Germline CDR1 and CDR2: SGHKS and YYEKEE (reference sequence).

V is TRBV28 and J is TRBJ2-1, with 9 bases lining up with TRBD2. V was pared by 5 bases and J by 4 bases, with 9 bases of the junction left unmatched. CDR1 is MDHEN, CDR2 SYDVKM, per germline. The CDR3 is 16 amino acids. CDR3: CASSQGGGASYNEQFF. DNA of the CDR3: TGTGCCAGCAGTCAAGGCGGGGGGGCAAGTTACAATGAGCAGTTCTTC.

This rearrangement joins TRBV28 to TRBJ1-5; 8 positions agree with TRBD1. Trimming cost V 6 bases and J 7 bases; bases outside gene matches: 14. The CDR3 is 16 residues long. Germline V CDR1 and CDR2: MDHEN, SYDVKM. The CDR3 DNA follows: TGTGCCAGCAGAATATCAGGGACAGGTCGAAGGCAGCCCCAGCATTTT. Residues: CASRISGTGRRQPQHF.

V is TRBV11-1 and J is TRBJ2-7; TRBD1 is a possible D gene (6 bases). CDR1 SGHAT and CDR2 FQDESV come from the germline V gene (reference sequence). This CDR3 contains 14 residues. The germline V and J ends were trimmed by 4 bases and 2 bases, with 12 bases remaining between them. The CDR3 region is CASSSYRDTYEQYF. The CDR3 DNA sequence: TGTGCCAGCAGCTCGTACAGGGATACCTACGAGCAGTACTTC.

The chain combines TRBV6-6 with TRBJ2-1; 9 nucleotides align to TRBD2. The CDR3 has 15 residues. The ends lost 0 bases at V and 8 bases at J; junction bases unmatched: 5. The germline CDR1 and CDR2 sequences are MNHNY and SVGAGI (reference sequence). This CDR3 is CASSYSRGGVDEQFF. For the CDR3, the DNA is TGTGCCAGCAGTTACTCGCGGGGGGGCGTCGATGAGCAGTTCTTC.

The chain employs TRBV7-8 and TRBJ2-1; 10 bases line up with TRBD1. Trimming cost V 5 bases and J 4 bases; bases outside gene matches: 26. The CDR3 is made up of 22 amino acids. Germline CDR1 and CDR2: SGHVS and FQNEAQ. The CDR3 nucleotides are TGTGCCAGCAGCCCGCCGGGACAGGGGTTCGGTTCTCCCAGACCGAAATACAATGAGCAGTTCTTC. Translating it yields CASSPPGQGFGSPRPKYNEQFF.

This clone was recorded at least ten times. V usage is TRBV28 and J usage is TRBJ1-2, with 8 bases that match TRBD1. Trimming removed 5 bases from V and 5 bases from J; junction bases left unmatched: 7. Per germline, CDR1 MDHEN and CDR2 SYDVKM. CDR3 length: 14 residues. DNA for the CDR3: TGTGCCAGCAGTCCCTCGACAGGGGTGTATGGCTACACCTTC. This translates into CASSPSTGVYGYTF.

V usage is TRBV6-5 and J usage is TRBJ1-6; possible D gene TRBD1, 5 bases. Germline CDR1 is MNHEY and CDR2 is SVGAGI. Trimming left V 6 bases short and J 5 bases short, with 14 bases between. The CDR3 sequence is 15 residues long. The CDR3 region is CASSTGLLNNSPLHF. The CDR3 nucleotides read TGTGCCAGCAGCACGGGACTACTAAATAATTCACCCCTCCACTTT.

The chain links TRBV4-1 to TRBJ1-6; a weak D match, TRBD1 (6 bases). The V end was cut by 5 bases, the J end by 7 bases, with 12 bases between. The CDR3 extends over 14 amino acids. The V gene's germline CDR1 is MGHRA and CDR2 YSYEKL. The CDR3 here is CASSWETGNSPLHF. The CDR3 DNA sequence: TGCGCCAGCAGCTGGGAGACAGGCAATTCACCCCTCCACTTT.

In regard to this clone: The germline gene is not matched at one end of the junction; a read error may be the cause. The CDR3 spells CASSSRGANGLTF. The CDR3 DNA reads TGTGCCAGCAGCTCGCGGGGGGCCAACGGCCTGACTTTC. The rearrangement links TRBV7-9 to TRBJ2-6; 8 bases fit TRBD2. Germline V gene data show CDR1 as SEHNR and CDR2 as FQNEAQ (reference sequence). This CDR3 spans 13 amino acids. The full variable domain, in which reference TRBV7-9 and TRBJ2-6 provide the parts outside the CDR3, is DTGVSQNPRHKITKRGQNVTFRCDPISEHNRLYWYRQTLGQGPEFLTYFQNEAQLEKSRLLSDRFSAERPKGSFSTLEIQRTEQGDSAMYLCASSSRGANGLTFGAGSRLTVL.

This chain uses TRBV4-1 with TRBJ2-1; possible D gene TRBD1, 5 bases. With 0 bases removed from V and 3 bases from J, the gap between germline ends came to 15 bases. The CDR3 extends over 17 amino acids. Germline values: CDR1 MGHRA, CDR2 YSYEKL. The CDR3 loop reads CASSQEGVGPIYNEQFF. In DNA form, the CDR3 reads TGCGCCAGCAGCCAAGAAGGGGTAGGGCCCATCTACAATGAGCAGTTCTTC.